The sequence of this T cell receptor (beta chain) was determined in a study of early T cells in non-severe SARS-CoV-2 infection. Findings and caveats of the study: A preference for anti-spike CD8 responses marked VDJdb matching, which missed private and CD4 specificities.

At least ten counts were recorded for this clonotype. Its cognate antigen is unknown. TCRdb analysed the 5' RACE reads with MiXCR anew, one entry per CDR3 protein. The sample records around 98,000 distinct CDR3 sequences, about 10% being singletons. The germline V gene has CDR1 MNHNY and CDR2 SVGAGI (reference sequence). The CDR3 totals 14 residues. Trimming at V came to 6 bases and at J to 2 bases, leaving 5 bases not matched to a gene. V gene TRBV6-6 combines with J gene TRBJ2-7; 9 bases are a match to TRBD2. The receptor comes from an adult who was a healthcare worker with PCR-confirmed SARS-CoV-2 infection or an uninfected control (not recorded which). Sequencing input: whole blood. DNA for the CDR3: TGTGCCAGCAGCCTGACTAGCGGTACCTACGAGCAGTACTTC. This translates into CASSLTSGTYEQYF.